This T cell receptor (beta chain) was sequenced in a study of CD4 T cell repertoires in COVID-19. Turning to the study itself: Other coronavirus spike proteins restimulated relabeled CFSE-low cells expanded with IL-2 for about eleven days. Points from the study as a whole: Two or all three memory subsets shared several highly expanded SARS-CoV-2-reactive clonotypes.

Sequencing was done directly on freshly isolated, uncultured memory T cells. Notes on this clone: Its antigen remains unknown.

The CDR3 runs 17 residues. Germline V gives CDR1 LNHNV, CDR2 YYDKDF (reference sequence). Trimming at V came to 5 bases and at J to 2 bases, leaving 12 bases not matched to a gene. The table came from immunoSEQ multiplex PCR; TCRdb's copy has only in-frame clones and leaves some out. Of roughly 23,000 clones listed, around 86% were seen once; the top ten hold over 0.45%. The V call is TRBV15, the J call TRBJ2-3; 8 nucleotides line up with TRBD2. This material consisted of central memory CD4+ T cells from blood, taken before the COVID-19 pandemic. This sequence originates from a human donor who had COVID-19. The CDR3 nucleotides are TGTGCCACCAGCGGACTCGGGGGGGCCGTTTTCACAGATACGCAGTATTTT. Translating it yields CATSGLGGAVFTDTQYF.